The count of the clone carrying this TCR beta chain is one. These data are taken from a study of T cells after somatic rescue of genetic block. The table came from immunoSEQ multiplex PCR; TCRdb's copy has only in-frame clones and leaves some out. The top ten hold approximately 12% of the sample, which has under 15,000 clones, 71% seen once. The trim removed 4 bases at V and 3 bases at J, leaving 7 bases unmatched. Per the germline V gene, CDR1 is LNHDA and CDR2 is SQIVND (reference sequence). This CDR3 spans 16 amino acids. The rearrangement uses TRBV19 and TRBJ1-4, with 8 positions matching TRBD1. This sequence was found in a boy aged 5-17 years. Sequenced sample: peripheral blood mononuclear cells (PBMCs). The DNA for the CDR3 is TGTGCCAGTAGTACTACGTCAGGGGGCCCTAATGAAAAACTGTTTTTT. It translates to CASSTTSGGPNEKLFF.